Sequencing of this T cell receptor beta chain was carried out in a study of CD8 T cells in Susac syndrome. Study results and limitations: The study's TCR sequencing and HLA analysis covered a relatively small number of individuals, and the study acknowledged this.

Included as multiple sclerosis controls were treatment-naive patients who had stable or active relapsing-remitting disease. Negative isolation was used for CD8+ and CD4+ T cells, and FACS enrichment was applied to TEMRA cells. Random hexamers were used to reverse transcribe the RNA input (about 0.5 to 1 ug). Across 54 Vbeta and 13 Jbeta, TCR beta CDR3 was amplified with immunoSEQ multiplex PCR. TCRdb fed the immunoSEQ multiplex PCR reads into MiXCR, producing one record per CDR3 protein. The sample consists of about 200,000 distinct CDR3 sequences, roughly 96% of them appearing once. As to this clonotype: What it binds is unknown.

Trimming took 4 bases from V and 7 from J, leaving 14 bases between them. Germline lookup yields CDR1 SQVTM and CDR2 ANQGSEA. This CDR3 contains 14 residues. The source is a human donor with multiple sclerosis. V usage is TRBV29-1 and J usage is TRBJ1-6; D perhaps matches TRBD1 (5 bases). The specimen sequenced was CD4+ T cells from PBMCs. The CDR3 sequence: CSVGRTGENSPLHF. DNA for the CDR3: TGCAGCGTTGGTAGGACGGGGGAGAATTCACCCCTCCACTTT.